A selection of T cell receptor beta chains follows, all from one sample in a study of blood T cells in healthy people across ages. In TCRdb, the 5' RACE reads were re-called with MiXCR into one record per CDR3 protein. The repertoire holds some 750,000 distinct CDR3 sequences, with about 20% as singletons. The sample was blood. Every receptor here comes from a man between 65 and 85 years old in good health. Both conserved end residues are part of each CDR3. D genes are given only for firm matches. Clone size is given for some rows only: seen once, a few or many times, or a class if the clone is expanded.

TGTGCCATCAGCGACGGGGGGGGACAAGAGACCCAGTACTTC	CAISDGGGQETQYF	TRBV10-3	TRBJ2-5	few	TRBD2
TGTGCCAGCAGTCCTCCCCACGAGCAGTACTTC	CASSPPHEQYF	TRBV6-1	TRBJ2-7	many	NA
TGTGCCAGCAGTTTTACTAGGGCCAAAAACATTCAGTACTTC	CASSFTRAKNIQYF	TRBV12-3/TRBV12-4	TRBJ2-4	NA	NA
TGTGCCACCTCGGGGACAGGGGCTTACGAGCAGTACTTC	CATSGTGAYEQYF	TRBV28	TRBJ2-7	NA	TRBD1
TGCGCCAGCAGTGAGGGGAGCGGGGGGGCTTCGAACATTCAGTACTTC	CASSEGSGGASNIQYF	TRBV10-1	TRBJ2-4	NA	TRBD2
TGTGCCAGCAGTTGGAGGTACGGCTCCTACAATGAGCAGTTCTTC	CASSWRYGSYNEQFF	TRBV12-3/TRBV12-4	TRBJ2-1	few	NA
TGCAGCGGTAACCGGGACGATGAGCAGTTCTTC	CSGNRDDEQFF	TRBV29-1	TRBJ2-1	many	NA
TGCAGTGCTAGGGGGCTAGCGGGGGACAGCTCCTACAATGAGCAGTTCTTC	CSARGLAGDSSYNEQFF	TRBV20-1	TRBJ2-1	NA	TRBD2
TGTGCCAGCAGTTTCCCCCAAAAAGCTTTCTTT	CASSFPQKAFF	TRBV28	TRBJ1-1	NA	NA
TGCGCCAGCAGCCAAAGACGCACATTTGAAGCTTTCTTT	CASSQRRTFEAFF	TRBV4-1	TRBJ1-1	NA	NA
TGTGCCAGCGGAAAGGGGGCAGATACGCAGTATTTT	CASGKGADTQYF	TRBV12-3/TRBV12-4	TRBJ2-3	few	NA
TGTGCCAGCAGCCCTCAGAAGCGGGGAGGCCATTCAGATACGCAGTATTTT	CASSPQKRGGHSDTQYF	TRBV14	TRBJ2-3	NA	TRBD2
TGCGCCAGCAGCTTGGCCTCTACCTACTACGAGCAGTACTTC	CASSLASTYYEQYF	TRBV5-1	TRBJ2-7	few	NA
TGTGCCAGCAGTTTAGCGGGGGGGCCTATCGATGAGCAGTTCTTC	CASSLAGGPIDEQFF	TRBV28	TRBJ2-1	few	TRBD2
TGTGCCAGCAGTTACAGGGACCCGGGTTTGGGGTCACCCCTCCACTTT	CASSYRDPGLGSPLHF	TRBV2	TRBJ1-6	few	NA
TGTGCCAGCAGTGAAGAACCGTTCTATGGCTACACCTTC	CASSEEPFYGYTF	TRBV2	TRBJ1-2	NA	NA
TGTGCCAGCAGCTTAGGTACAGGGGACATTCATGAAAAACTGTTTTTT	CASSLGTGDIHEKLFF	TRBV11-2	TRBJ1-4	NA	TRBD1
TGTGCCAGCAGCCAAGAGTTGCGGGAGTTCAATGAGCAGTTCTTC	CASSQELREFNEQFF	TRBV3-1	TRBJ2-1	few	TRBD2
TGTGCCAGCAGCAGGACAGGGGACTATGGCTACACCTTC	CASSRTGDYGYTF	TRBV12-3/TRBV12-4	TRBJ1-2	many	TRBD1
TGCGCCAGCAGACCGCAGAGGAGCACAGATACGCAGTATTTT	CASRPQRSTDTQYF	TRBV5-1	TRBJ2-3	NA	NA
TGCGCCAGCAGAACCGGGACAGCGAACACTGAAGCTTTCTTT	CASRTGTANTEAFF	TRBV5-1	TRBJ1-1	NA	TRBD1
TGCAGTGCCCCGTTAGGGGGCGCGGCAGATACGCAGTATTTT	CSAPLGGAADTQYF	TRBV20-1	TRBJ2-3	once	TRBD1
TGTGCCAGCAGTGTAGGGGTTGAGCAGTTCTTC	CASSVGVEQFF	TRBV25-1	TRBJ2-1	few	NA
TGTGCCAGCAGTGACAGTCATAAAAACATTCAGTACTTC	CASSDSHKNIQYF	TRBV12-3/TRBV12-4	TRBJ2-4	NA	NA
TGTGCCAGCAGCCAAGTGTGGGTTGAAGCTTTCTTT	CASSQVWVEAFF	TRBV14	TRBJ1-1	NA	NA
TGCGCCAGCAGCTTGGCCGTGTCGGAGACTGAAGCTTTCTTT	CASSLAVSETEAFF	TRBV5-1	TRBJ1-1	NA	NA
TGTGCCAGCAGTTGGGGGGATTACAGGGCCACTGAAGCTTTCTTT	CASSWGDYRATEAFF	TRBV6-5	TRBJ1-1	few	NA
TGTGCCAGCAGTCCCGGACCTCTAAGCTCCTACGAGCAGTACTTC	CASSPGPLSSYEQYF	TRBV7-6	TRBJ2-7	NA	NA